These 13 T cell receptor beta chains came from one sample sequenced in a study of cytomegalovirus exposure and HLA in healthy donors. PCR amplification relied on 60 Vbeta primers (plus 13 Jbeta primers). Method: immunoSEQ multiplex PCR; TCRdb's copy keeps in-frame clones and lacks some. The data hold 120,000 or so clones, with approximately 8.6% observed a single time. The sequenced sample was PBMCs. The receptors were sampled from a woman in her 40s in good health and CMV-seropositive.

V and J are TRBV7-2 and TRBJ1-2; 10 bases are shared with TRBD1. Germline V gene data show CDR1 as SGHTA and CDR2 as FQGNSA. The CDR3 extends over 14 amino acids. J was trimmed by 5 bases and V by 5 bases; bases with no gene match: 5. CDR3 residues: CASSRDRGRYGYTF. CDR3 coding DNA: TGTGCCAGCAGCCGGGACAGGGGAAGGTATGGCTACACCTTC.

The rearrangement joins TRBV19 to TRBJ1-1; D gene unclear. Germline V gene lookup returns CDR1 LNHDA and CDR2 SQIVND (reference sequence). V lost 4 bases to trimming and J lost 4 bases, with 10 bases between them. This CDR3 spans 13 amino acids. CDR3 nucleotide sequence: TGTGCCAGTAGTAGTCGGGGAGGCACTGAAGCTTTCTTT. Encoded protein: CASSSRGGTEAFF.

This clone occurred a few times. This sequence joins TRBV6-1 and TRBJ2-2; the D is unclear. The V gene lost 0 bases and the J gene lost 4 bases, with 12 bases spanning the gap. CDR1 MNHNS and CDR2 SASEGT come from the germline V gene. The CDR3 sequence is 16 residues long. CDR3 DNA: TGTGCCAGCAGTGAAGCAGCCTTCTATCTCACCGGGGAGCTGTTTTTT. It codes for CASSEAAFYLTGELFF.

J is TRBJ2-3 and V is TRBV25-1, with D maybe TRBD2 (6 bases). V was clipped by 5 bases and J by 1 base, with 10 bases between them. The germline V gene has CDR1 MGHDK and CDR2 SYGVNS. The CDR3 extends over 14 amino acids. The DNA of the CDR3 is TGTGCCAGCAGTAAGCCGGGGGGCACAGATACGCAGTATTTT. Amino acids: CASSKPGGTDTQYF. The full variable domain, rest sourced from reference TRBV25-1 and TRBJ2-3, is EADIYQTPRYLVIGTGKKITLECSQTMGHDKMYWYQQDPGMELHLIHYSYGVNSTEKGDLSSESTVSRIRTEHFPLTLESARPSHTSQYLCASSKPGGTDTQYFGPGTRLTVL.

This clone was seen repeatedly, ten times or more. The chain joins TRBV19 to TRBJ2-7, with D perhaps matching TRBD2 (6 bases). Trimming stripped 4 bases from V and 3 bases from J, with 10 bases between. The CDR3 length is 13 residues. The germline gives CDR1 LNHDA, CDR2 SQIVND (reference sequence). CDR3: CASSNGLNYEQYF. In nucleotides, the CDR3 is TGTGCCAGTAGTAATGGACTAAACTACGAGCAGTACTTC.

As to this clone: Sequence at one end of the junction differs from germline and may be a read error. The gene calls are TRBV7-7 and TRBJ2-5, with D perhaps TRBD2 (7 bases). Germline CDR1 is SSHAT and CDR2 is FNYEAQ (reference sequence). The CDR3 runs to 13 residues. The chain's CDR3 is CASSFEGGESQYF. Written as DNA, the CDR3 is TGTGCCAGCAGCTTTGAGGGGGGGGAGAGCCAGTACTTC.

The CDR3 DNA sequence: TGTGCCAGCAGCTTTCTTCAGGGGTCCCAAGAGACCCAGTACTTC. Residues: CASSFLQGSQETQYF. The chain joins TRBV7-9 to TRBJ2-5; TRBD1 might be the D (6 bases). Trimming shortened V by 3 bases and J by 1 base, and 12 bases separated the two germline ends. The CDR3 totals 15 residues. Germline V gene data show CDR1 as SEHNR and CDR2 as FQNEAQ (reference sequence).

The table lists this clone with many counts. The chain combines TRBV2 with TRBJ1-2, with a possible D match to TRBD1 (5 bases). Trimming cost V 10 bases and J 4 bases, with 22 bases left between them. Germline assignment: CDR1 SNHLY and CDR2 FYNNEI. The length of the CDR3 is 15 residues. The CDR3 reads CATRGRGNMGYGYTF. The CDR3, as DNA: TGTGCCACTAGAGGGAGGGGCAATATGGGCTATGGCTACACCTTC.

This clone has ten or more counts. V usage is TRBV2 and J usage is TRBJ1-1, with D tentatively TRBD1 (6 bases). Trimming shortened V by 2 bases and J by 3 bases, and 13 bases separated the two germline ends. Germline V CDR1 and CDR2: SNHLY, FYNNEI. The CDR3 totals 15 residues. CDR3 nucleotide sequence: TGTGCCAGCAGTGAACTACAGGGAGGGGACACTGAAGCTTTCTTT. It translates to CASSELQGGDTEAFF.

Points on this clone: The sample carries other DNA sequences with the same CDR3. The J gene is TRBJ2-7, the V gene TRBV5-4; unclear D gene. The germline CDR1 and CDR2 sequences are SGHNT and YYREEE (reference sequence). Trimming removed 0 bases from V and 2 bases from J, with 6 bases in between. This CDR3 contains 13 residues. The CDR3 protein is CASSLDTTYEQYF. Here the CDR3 DNA reads TGTGCCAGCAGCTTGGACACAACCTACGAGCAGTACTTC.

The rearrangement uses TRBV5-4 and TRBJ1-2; 7 bases match TRBD1. The CDR3 runs to 14 residues. The germline CDR1 and CDR2 sequences are SGHNT and YYREEE (reference sequence). V shed 0 bases, J shed 5 bases, and the junction held 4 bases outside the gene matches. For the CDR3, the DNA is TGTGCCAGCAGCTTGGATCCAGGGGGTTATGGCTACACCTTC. This sequence encodes CASSLDPGGYGYTF.

The J gene is TRBJ2-7, the V gene TRBV19, with a possible D match to TRBD1 (6 bases). Germline V CDR1 and CDR2: LNHDA, SQIVND (reference sequence). The CDR3 is 14 amino acids. The ends were cut back, 4 bases at V and 2 bases at J, with 12 bases in the middle. The CDR3 protein is CASSKNRDTYEQYF. DNA for the CDR3: TGTGCCAGTAGTAAGAACAGGGATACCTACGAGCAGTACTTC.

At least ten counts were recorded for this clone. The chain combines TRBV27 with TRBJ2-6; a possible D gene is TRBD2 (6 bases). The CDR3 extends over 16 amino acids. CDR1 MNHEY and CDR2 SMNVEV come from the germline V gene (reference sequence). Trimming cost V 1 base and J 0 bases, with 7 bases left between them. The CDR3 nucleotides are TGTGCCAGCAGTTTATGGGGACTCTCTGGGGCCAACGTCCTGACTTTC. Protein: CASSLWGLSGANVLTF.